These 32 T cell receptor beta chains originate from one sample sequenced in a study of human T cells and chemical hapten exposure. TCRdb re-analysed the RACE reads in MiXCR, keeping a single row per CDR3 protein. The profile covers some 49,000 distinct CDR3 sequences, with about 9% appearing a single time and 3.5% to 5.5% taken by the ten largest. The sample's time point: patch test 1, 2 weeks after DPC sensitization. As for treatment: therapeutic diphenylcyclopropenone sensitization with weekly scalp DPC. The sample here was whole blood, taken in connection with sensitization to the hapten diphenylcyclopropenone (DPC). Receptor source: a woman between 50 and 59 years old with alopecia areata. Some clones in this sample may be carry-over from other donors' samples.

At least ten counts were recorded for this clonotype. The CDR3 sequence: CASSYTGQRLSGANVLTF. The CDR3 coding sequence is TGTGCCAGCAGTTACACCGGACAGAGGCTCTCTGGGGCCAACGTCCTGACTTTC. The chain recombines TRBV6-2 or TRBV6-3 with TRBJ2-6, with a tentative D call TRBD1 (6 bases). Trimming took off 2 bases at V and 0 bases at J, with 14 bases between the two ends. The germline V gene has CDR1 MNHEY and CDR2 SVGEGT. The CDR3 runs 18 residues.

The rearrangement joins TRBV4-1 to TRBJ2-7; 11 bases are a match to TRBD2. The CDR3 extends over 15 amino acids. The ends lost 3 bases at V and 4 bases at J; junction bases unmatched: 5. In germline, CDR1 is MGHRA, CDR2 YSYEKL. For the CDR3, the DNA is TGCGCCAGCAGCCAGGCCGGGACTAGCGGTTACGAGCAGTACTTC. This encodes CASSQAGTSGYEQYF.

V and J are TRBV20-1 and TRBJ1-4; the match to TRBD1 covers 7 bases. The germline gives CDR1 DFQATT, CDR2 SNEGSKA (reference sequence). The junction had 7 bases not matched to a gene; V was cut back by 1 base and J by 8 bases. CDR3 length: 14 amino acids. The CDR3 nucleotides are TGCAGTGCTAGAGTCCGGGACAGAAGAGAAAAACTGTTTTTT. Amino acids: CSARVRDRREKLFF.

Ten or more counts support this clonotype. The DNA for the CDR3 is TGTGCCAGCAGCTTACTCATATTAGACAATGAGCAGTTCTTC. Translated: CASSLLILDNEQFF. V usage is TRBV7-2 and J usage is TRBJ2-1; D gene uncertain. CDR1 is SGHTA, CDR2 FQGNSA, per germline. This CDR3 comprises 14 residues. V lost 2 bases and J 5 bases, leaving 10 bases between the germline ends.

This clonotype was observed a few times. The rearrangement uses TRBV12-3 or TRBV12-4 and TRBJ2-4; maybe TRBD2 (5 bases). This CDR3 spans 15 amino acids. V shed 3 bases and J shed 2 bases, with 11 bases lying between them. This chain's CDR3 is CASSLVGGTKNIQYF. The CDR3 DNA reads TGTGCCAGCAGTTTGGTTGGAGGAACCAAAAACATTCAGTACTTC.

This clonotype showed up many times. The CDR3 is CSGKLAGTFTGELFF. DNA for the CDR3: TGCAGCGGGAAACTAGCGGGAACCTTCACCGGGGAGCTGTTTTTT. The genes are TRBV29-1 and TRBJ2-2; 10 positions agree with TRBD2. The CDR3 covers 15 residues. Germline lookup yields CDR1 SQVTM and CDR2 ANQGSEA. V was pared by 7 bases and J by 4 bases, with 9 bases of the junction left unmatched.

This clonotype appeared a few times. As DNA, the CDR3 is TGTGCCAGTAGATCGACAGGGTCTGGAAACACCATATATTTT. It codes for CASRSTGSGNTIYF. The chain joins TRBV19 to TRBJ1-3; 7 positions match TRBD1. The J segment lost 1 base and the V segment lost 6 bases, leaving 3 bases of the junction unmatched. The CDR3 runs 14 residues. In germline, CDR1 is LNHDA, CDR2 SQIVND (reference sequence).

This clonotype showed up just a few times. The rearrangement links TRBV18 to TRBJ1-2; D unresolved. Between the trimmed V and J ends, which lost 2 bases and 6 bases, there was a span of 10 bases. This CDR3 spans 13 amino acids. Germline CDR1 reads KGHSH; CDR2 reads LQKENI. The CDR3 DNA follows: TGTGCCAGCTCACCAAACGAGGCAAATGGCTACACCTTC. This encodes CASSPNEANGYTF.

The chain carries TRBV20-1 and TRBJ2-1; 13 nucleotides line up with TRBD2. V trimming: 3 bases; J trimming: 7 bases; junction bases outside the gene matches: 9. The CDR3 is 16 amino acids. Germline CDR1 DFQATT, CDR2 SNEGSKA (reference sequence). CDR3 loop: CSARGGLAGTLNEQFF. The CDR3 DNA reads as TGCAGTGCTAGGGGGGGACTAGCGGGAACGTTGAATGAGCAGTTCTTC.

This clonotype was observed many times. The chain couples TRBV4-1 to TRBJ2-1, with D possibly being TRBD1 or TRBD2 (6 bases each). The CDR3 length is 16 residues. CDR1 is MGHRA, CDR2 YSYEKL, per germline. The V gene lost 0 bases and the J gene lost 7 bases, with 16 bases spanning the gap. The CDR3 reads CASSQDAGTGRNEQFF. CDR3 sequence (DNA): TGCGCCAGCAGCCAAGACGCGGGAACAGGGCGGAATGAGCAGTTCTTC.

This clonotype showed up many times. The gene calls are TRBV4-1 and TRBJ2-2; 8 nucleotides line up with TRBD1. Germline loops: CDR1 MGHRA, CDR2 YSYEKL. With V trimmed by 0 bases and J by 5 bases, 8 bases remained unmatched. There are 17 residues in the CDR3. The CDR3 protein is CASSQDIARTGTGELFF. As DNA, the CDR3 is TGCGCCAGCAGCCAAGATATAGCAAGGACAGGGACCGGGGAGCTGTTTTTT.

CDR3 amino acids: CSVEASKNEQFF. Here the CDR3 DNA reads TGCAGCGTTGAAGCCTCAAAAAATGAGCAGTTCTTC. V is TRBV29-1 and J is TRBJ2-1; D is uncertain. This CDR3 is 12 amino acids long. The ends were cut back, 1 base at V and 7 bases at J, with 8 bases in the middle. In germline, CDR1 is SQVTM, CDR2 ANQGSEA.

Many counts were recorded for this clonotype. This rearrangement joins TRBV29-1 to TRBJ2-1, with D perhaps TRBD2 (6 bases). Trimming stripped 5 bases from V and 4 bases from J, with 15 bases between. There are 14 residues in the CDR3. Germline assignment: CDR1 SQVTM and CDR2 ANQGSEA. The DNA for the CDR3 is TGCAGCGTTCCCGGGGGATCTAGTTACAATGAGCAGTTCTTC. This codes for CSVPGGSSYNEQFF.

This clonotype has a handful of counts. This sequence joins TRBV29-1 and TRBJ2-5; TRBD1 agrees at 7 bases. CDR1 is SQVTM and CDR2 is ANQGSEA in the germline V gene. The CDR3 totals 12 residues. J gave up 2 bases and V 7 bases, and 4 bases lay outside the gene matches. CDR3 sequence (DNA): TGCAGCGCCGGGACAGCACAAGAGACCCAGTACTTC. Amino acids: CSAGTAQETQYF.

With respect to this clonotype: A much larger clonotype is one base distant, so this may be a read error. The chain couples TRBV2 to TRBJ2-5; D tentatively fits TRBD1 or TRBD2 (5 bases each). Per the germline V gene, CDR1 is SNHLY and CDR2 is FYNNEI. Trimming pared 4 bases from V and 7 bases from J, leaving 10 bases between. This CDR3 contains 12 residues. The CDR3 sequence is CASSGGAMTQYF. The DNA of the CDR3 is TGTGCCAGCAGTGGAGGGGCCATGACCCAGTACTTC.

At least ten counts were recorded for this clonotype. V is TRBV30 and J is TRBJ2-1, with D unresolved. The V gene's germline CDR1 is GTSNPN and CDR2 SVGIG (reference sequence). This CDR3 region has 12 residues. Trimming removed 2 bases at V and 7 bases at J, with 9 bases between. The CDR3 reads CAWSPTHNEQFF. For the CDR3, the DNA is TGTGCCTGGAGTCCTACCCATAATGAGCAGTTCTTC.

This clonotype was observed many times. The DNA for the CDR3 is TGTGCCAGCGACCCAGCGCGAGGCTGGACAGATACGCAGTATTTT. Protein: CASDPARGWTDTQYF. The chain joins TRBV6-1 to TRBJ2-3; D gene ambiguous. The CDR3 is 15 amino acids. Trimming cost V 8 bases and J 3 bases, with 18 bases left between them. Germline V gives CDR1 MNHNS, CDR2 SASEGT.

The V gene is TRBV12-5, the J gene TRBJ1-5, with 8 positions matching TRBD1. The CDR3 runs to 14 residues. Germline CDR1 LGHNT, CDR2 FRNRAP. Trimming cost V 7 bases and J 7 bases; bases outside gene matches: 9. DNA of the CDR3: TGTGCTAGTGCCACAGGACAGGGTAGCCAGCCCCAGCATTTT. Protein: CASATGQGSQPQHF.

The rearrangement uses TRBV5-1 and TRBJ1-1; TRBD1 aligns across 7 bases. J lost 1 base, V lost 2 bases, and 5 bases had no gene match. The CDR3 is made up of 15 amino acids. Germline V gene data show CDR1 as SGHRS and CDR2 as YFSETQ. The DNA for the CDR3 is TGCGCCAGCAGCTTAAGACAGGGTACGAACACTGAAGCTTTCTTT. This gives the protein CASSLRQGTNTEAFF.

This clonotype was observed many times. The chain recombines TRBV7-7 with TRBJ2-5; D might be TRBD2 (5 bases). V shed 5 bases and J shed 5 bases, with 15 bases lying between them. The CDR3 contains 14 residues. CDR1 and CDR2 from the germline V gene are SSHAT and FNYEAQ (reference sequence). Here the CDR3 reads CASSPYGPGETQYF. CDR3 bases: TGTGCCAGCAGCCCGTACGGGCCGGGGGAGACCCAGTACTTC.

This clonotype came up many times. The rearrangement uses TRBV7-6 and TRBJ2-2; D is possibly TRBD1 (7 bases). Germline V gene lookup returns CDR1 SGHVS and CDR2 FNYEAQ. V gave up 1 base and J gave up 4 bases, with 10 bases separating them. CDR3 length: 15 residues. CDR3: CASSLVQGGTGELFF. CDR3 sequence (DNA): TGTGCCAGCAGCTTAGTCCAGGGGGGCACCGGGGAGCTGTTTTTT.

As regards this clonotype: A read error may be the cause here, since a much bigger clone is one base away. The V gene is TRBV7-9, the J gene TRBJ2-2, with 12 bases aligning to TRBD1. Germline trimming cut 1 base from V and 9 bases from J; bases unmatched to any gene: 6. Looked up from germline, CDR1 is SEHNR and CDR2 is FQNEAQ (reference sequence). This CDR3 is 16 amino acids long. The DNA of the CDR3 is TGTGCCAGCAGCTTAGGGGACAGGGGGCGAACCAGGGAGCTGTTTTTT. This gives the protein CASSLGDRGRTRELFF.

The sample holds a few counts of this clonotype. The gene calls are TRBV20-1 and TRBJ2-7; D assignment may be TRBD1 or TRBD2 (5 bases each). The CDR3 is 13 residues long. V was cut by 0 bases and J by 7 bases, with 13 bases left in between. CDR1 is DFQATT and CDR2 is SNEGSKA in the germline V gene (reference sequence). CDR3 region: CSARDSGWGEQYF. CDR3 sequence (DNA): TGCAGTGCTAGAGACTCCGGTTGGGGGGAGCAGTACTTC.

This clonotype was counted ten times or more. J is TRBJ2-2 and V is TRBV5-1, with TRBD2 as a possible D gene (5 bases). Germline-derived CDR1 and CDR2 are SGHRS and YFSETQ. The CDR3 has 16 residues. The V end lost 2 bases, the J end lost 1 base, and 12 bases lay between the germline ends. The CDR3 is CASSFSFGVNTGELFF. DNA for the CDR3: TGCGCCAGCAGCTTTTCCTTCGGGGTGAACACCGGGGAGCTGTTTTTT.

V gene TRBV5-5 combines with J gene TRBJ2-5; TRBD1 agrees at 9 bases. Unmatched junction bases numbered 6, after V lost 4 bases and J lost 2 bases. Germline CDR1 SGHKS, CDR2 YYEKEE (reference sequence). The CDR3 contains 15 residues. Here the CDR3 DNA reads TGTGCCAGCAGCGGGGGGACAGGGTTTCAAGAGACCCAGTACTTC. This sequence encodes CASSGGTGFQETQYF.

A few counts support this clonotype. The chain recombines TRBV7-2 with TRBJ1-3; D not certain. V lost 5 bases and J lost 2, with 16 bases in between. The CDR3 contains 16 residues. CDR1 and CDR2 (germline): SGHTA, FQGNSA. CDR3 DNA sequence: TGTGCCAGCAGCCCCCGGGTCGGTCTGACTGGAAACACCATATATTTT. Translated, it gives CASSPRVGLTGNTIYF. Based on the CDR3 plus reference TRBV7-2 and TRBJ1-3, the full variable domain is GAGVSQSPSNKVTEKGKDVELRCDPISGHTALYWYRQSLGQGLEFLIYFQGNSAPDKSGLPSDRFSAERTGGSVSTLTIQRTQQEDSAVYLCASSPRVGLTGNTIYFGEGSWLTVV.

This chain connects TRBV28 to TRBJ1-4; possibly TRBD1 for D (6 bases). The V gene's germline CDR1 is MDHEN and CDR2 SYDVKM. This CDR3 is 14 amino acids long. V dropped 7 bases and J dropped 8 bases, with 17 bases sitting between them. The CDR3 nucleotides are TGTGCCAGCAAACGGGGGGGCGGTGAGGAAAAACTGTTTTTT. This codes for CASKRGGGEEKLFF.

There are many counts of this clonotype. The rearrangement uses TRBV7-6 and TRBJ2-2; perhaps D is TRBD1 or TRBD2 (6 bases each). In germline, CDR1 is SGHVS, CDR2 FNYEAQ. V was shortened by 7 bases and J by 2 bases, with 8 bases between the two germline ends. This CDR3 comprises 13 residues. The CDR3 spells CASTGANTGELFF. CDR3 nucleotide sequence: TGTGCCAGCACGGGGGCAAACACCGGGGAGCTGTTTTTT.

This clonotype occurred many times. The chain has TRBV19 and TRBJ2-7, with D possibly matching TRBD2 (6 bases). V lost 8 bases, J lost 0 bases, and 11 bases lay in between. This CDR3 comprises 13 residues. Germline V gives CDR1 LNHDA, CDR2 SQIVND (reference sequence). CDR3 sequence (DNA): TGTGCCAGTTCCCGGGACTCCTCCTACGAGCAGTACTTC. Its translation is CASSRDSSYEQYF.

This clonotype was seen repeatedly, ten times or more. This chain links TRBV7-9 with TRBJ1-1; a possible D gene is TRBD1 (5 bases). The CDR3 is 12 amino acids. CDR1 and CDR2 from the germline V gene are SEHNR and FQNEAQ (reference sequence). Trimming shortened V by 5 bases and J by 5 bases, and 9 bases separated the two germline ends. The CDR3 nucleotides are TGTGCCAGCAGCGACAGCGGAACTGAAGCTTTCTTT. Translation: CASSDSGTEAFF.

V gene TRBV7-6 combines with J gene TRBJ2-1; tentative D call: TRBD1 (5 bases). Trimming pared 5 bases from V and 1 base from J, leaving 12 bases between. In germline, CDR1 is SGHVS, CDR2 FNYEAQ. The CDR3 spans 15 residues. This CDR3 is CASSPTGQSYNEQFF. DNA of the CDR3: TGTGCCAGCAGCCCCACTGGACAATCCTACAATGAGCAGTTCTTC. Using reference TRBV7-6 and TRBJ2-1 for the parts outside the CDR3, the full variable domain is GAGVSQSPRYKVTKRGQDVALRCDPISGHVSLYWYRQALGQGPEFLTYFNYEAQQDKSGLPNDRFSAERPEGSISTLTIQRTEQRDSAMYRCASSPTGQSYNEQFFGPGTRLTVL.

This rearrangement joins TRBV4-2 to TRBJ2-5, with 8 positions matching TRBD2. The length of the CDR3 is 17 residues. Trimming took 0 bases from V and 4 from J; bases not matched to a gene: 10. The germline gives CDR1 LGHNA, CDR2 YNFKEQ. DNA for the CDR3: TGTGCCAGCAGCCAAGAGGCTCCCGGGAGGGCCGGAGAGACCCAGTACTTC. It yields the protein CASSQEAPGRAGETQYF.